This T cell receptor beta chain stems from a study of long-term antiretroviral therapy in people with HIV. Study-level background: Specimens dating back about a decade before the 2015 immediate-ART recommendation are the oldest included.

This CDR3 is built from 15 residues. The germline V gene encodes CDR1 SGHAT and CDR2 FQDESV (reference sequence). Germline trimming cut 4 bases from V and 4 bases from J; bases unmatched to any gene: 9. It was version v3.0 of the immunoSEQ assay that was run at survey level. Libraries were prepared by immunoSEQ multiplex PCR; TCRdb keeps only in-frame clonotypes and omits some of them. The repertoire holds under 45,000 clones, with roughly 78% as singletons. Every HIV-positive participant received treatment in the United States. Before DNA extraction, 1-10 million cryopreserved PBMC were held in the samples.

The chain carries TRBV11-1 and TRBJ2-5, with 7 nucleotides matching TRBD1. The material was unsorted PBMCs, obtained 3.4 years after starting antiretroviral therapy. This TCR came from a man aged 30 to 39 with HIV. The DNA of the CDR3 is TGTGCCAGCAGCTCTCCACGACAGGGTGGAGAGACCCAGTACTTC. Its protein product is CASSSPRQGGETQYF.